These T cell receptor beta chains were read from a single sample in a study of T cells in Graves' hyperthyroidism and ophthalmopathy. TCRdb re-called the multiplex PCR reads through MiXCR, storing one row per CDR3 protein. The table lists 300,000 to 450,000 distinct CDR3 sequences, about 16% of them singletons. What was sequenced was blood. The origin of the receptors is a young woman with Graves' hyperthyroidism. The CDR3 runs from the conserved cysteine through the conserved F or W. A D gene is named only where the DNA matches it firmly. The size entry is marked missing in some rows and otherwise reads once, few, many or a size class.

D: -; V: TRBV20-1; size: many; J: TRBJ2-4; DNA: TGCAGTGCTAGAGATGGGACGGGCCGAGCCATTCAGTACTTC; CDR3: CSARDGTGRAIQYF
D: TRBD1; V: TRBV24-1; size: -; J: TRBJ1-5; DNA: TGTGCCACCAGTGATGCCGGACAGGTCAATCAGCCCCAGCATTTT; CDR3: CATSDAGQVNQPQHF
D: -; V: TRBV27; size: -; J: TRBJ1-6; DNA: TGTGCCAGCACTTTAAGGCCAGCTTATAATTCACCCCTCCACTTT; CDR3: CASTLRPAYNSPLHF
D: -; V: TRBV24-1; size: few; J: TRBJ2-5; DNA: TGTGCCACCAGTGATTTGGCGGGAGAGACCCAGTACTTC; CDR3: CATSDLAGETQYF
D: -; V: TRBV2; size: many; J: TRBJ2-5; DNA: TGTGCCAGCAGCCACACGGTGCGGGGGCTCGAAGAGACCCAGTACTTC; CDR3: CASSHTVRGLEETQYF
D: -; V: TRBV20-1; size: many; J: TRBJ1-6; DNA: TGCAGTGCGCAAAAATCCGACAGGTTGAATTCACCCCTCCACTTT; CDR3: CSAQKSDRLNSPLHF
D: TRBD1; V: TRBV5-4; size: many; J: TRBJ1-6; DNA: TGTGCCAGCAGCGACAGGGTCAATTCACCCCTCCACTTT; CDR3: CASSDRVNSPLHF
D: -; V: TRBV2; size: many; J: TRBJ1-6; DNA: TGTGCCAGCACAGGATCAGGGATTAATTCACCCCTCCACTTT; CDR3: CASTGSGINSPLHF
D: -; V: TRBV6-1; size: few; J: TRBJ2-3; DNA: TGTGCCAGCAGTGAAGCGCTCAGGGGAGGGACGCAGTATTTT; CDR3: CASSEALRGGTQYF
D: TRBD1; V: TRBV28; size: -; J: TRBJ2-7; DNA: TGTGCCAGCAGTTCGACCGGGACAGGGGTGAGGAACGAGCAGTACTTC; CDR3: CASSSTGTGVRNEQYF
D: TRBD2; V: TRBV20-1; size: few; J: TRBJ2-1; DNA: TGCAGTGCTAGACTAGCGGGAGGTCAGAATGAGCAGTTCTTC; CDR3: CSARLAGGQNEQFF
D: -; V: TRBV5-1; size: many; J: TRBJ2-7; DNA: TGCGCCAGCAGCTTGGGACGTCATGGGACCCCATCGGGAGTCCCCTACGAGCAGTACTTC; CDR3: CASSLGRHGTPSGVPYEQYF
D: TRBD2; V: TRBV24-1; size: -; J: TRBJ2-1; DNA: TGTGCCACCAGTGATTTTCAATCGAGACAGGGACTAGCGGGAGGGAATGAGCAGTTCTTC; CDR3: CATSDFQSRQGLAGGNEQFF
D: -; V: TRBV20-1; size: -; J: TRBJ1-5; DNA: TGCAGTGCTAGGGTCAGTGGGGGGTCCAATCAGCCCCAGCATTTT; CDR3: CSARVSGGSNQPQHF
D: -; V: TRBV28; size: many; J: TRBJ1-1; DNA: TGTGCCAGCAGTTTAAACAGGCCGAACACTGAAGCTTTCTTT; CDR3: CASSLNRPNTEAFF
D: TRBD1; V: TRBV5-1; size: many; J: TRBJ2-7; DNA: TGCGCCAGCAGCCAAGGACAGGGCAGGGAGCAGTACTTC; CDR3: CASSQGQGREQYF
D: -; V: TRBV4-1; size: -; J: TRBJ2-3; DNA: TGCGCCAGCATTGCTCCCTTCACAGATACGCAGTATTTT; CDR3: CASIAPFTDTQYF